The clone carrying this T cell receptor beta chain has a handful of counts. Its specificity is not known. The sequenced template was cDNA made from the entire isolated RNA. Approximately 3.6 million reads, on average, came from each naive, central memory and regulatory T cell sample. Sequenced by immunoSEQ multiplex PCR; TCRdb stores in-frame clones only, minus some. The sample shows over 150,000 clones, around 8% of them seen only once. The data are from a study of beta chain features in type 1 diabetes. General observations from the study: People with Type 1 diabetes carried modestly yet significantly shorter TCRB CDR3s in all four CD4+ subsets. Within patients, naive, central memory and Treg TCRB repertoires seemed more similar than within healthy donors.

The CDR3 runs 14 residues. From germline, CDR1 is ENHRY and CDR2 SYGVKD. With 2 bases removed from V and 6 bases from J, the gap between germline ends came to 10 bases. This clonotype was sampled from a man younger than 35 in good health. This rearrangement joins TRBV10-3 to TRBJ1-4; D is unclear. The sample taken for sequencing was central memory CD4+ T cells from blood. The CDR3 nucleotides read TGTGCCATCAGTGAGGGCGCAGGCGATGAAAAACTGTTTTTT. This sequence encodes CAISEGAGDEKLFF.